This T cell receptor beta chain was retrieved from a study of blood T cell repertoires in COVID-19 (dated by TCRdb to about 2020). With regard to the full study: Samples covering the acute and convalescent phases of COVID-19 were provided by collaborators in the United States, Italy and Spain. The material from the prospective study consisted of cDNA or gDNA derived from T cells, B-cell-depleted T cells, or PBMCs. The dataset comprised deeply sampled blood TCRbeta repertoires from subjects exposed to, actively infected with, or recovered from COVID-19. The repertoires were released in a freely available public database intended as a resource for research on the immune response to SARS-CoV-2. The samples were drawn from two sources: the first 160 participants of the ongoing ImmuneRACE study, and 1,254 subjects contributed by 6 global collaborators. The sample metadata nearly always contained a de-identified subject ID, COVID-19 status, age in years and sex. Where available, HLA class I and class II types were taken from metadata supplied by the sample provider and were not determined by assay-based typing. The research as a whole found: Clinical and demographic metadata were provided uncurated, with the amount varying by source and participant.

About this clone itself: Its cognate antigen has yet to be identified. No base qualities exist here, and no much larger clone lies one base off it.

There are 15 amino acids in the CDR3, from cysteine to phenylalanine inclusive. The entry retains the CDR3 DNA only, 45 bases that are in frame from base 1. Via the germline V gene, CDR1 is KGHSH and CDR2 LQKENI. Trimming takes 3 bases off V and 1 base off J; junction bases not matched to a gene: 2. Whole blood was collected in K2EDTA tubes by collaborating institutions according to the institutions' own protocols. For TCRbeta analysis, collaborators shipped samples in one of three forms: frozen whole blood, isolated PBMCs, or DNA extracted from either of those sample types. The immunoSEQ Assay, a bias-controlled multiplex PCR, was used to amplify TCRbeta CDR3 regions from genomic DNA. Turning to the authors' computational methods: The number of nucleated cells in each sample was estimated from the amplification of reference gene primers within the assay. To quantify the absolute abundance of each unique TCRbeta CDR3 rearrangement, sequence reads were collapsed and filtered. For each sample, productive Simpson clonality was calculated as the square root of Simpson's diversity index across productive rearrangements. Imported from immuneACCESS, the table was reduced by TCRdb to in-frame sequences with V and J called. These copies leave out some clones; in studies compared against another copy, an unresolved V gene accounts for under half, and the cause of the remainder is not known. V and J calls and clone size are given by that table; D and trimming were obtained from the DNA. This sample comprises about 230,000 clones, 75% to 90% of them detected only once. The ten largest clones take up around 25% of the sample.

This sequence originates from a man between 40 and 49 years old with acute or convalescent COVID-19. The sequenced sample was peripheral blood. The rearranged segments are TRBV18 and TRBJ1-2, and TRBD1 aligns with 10 junction nucleotides. The DNA reads TGTGCCAGCTCACCCGGACAGGGGGTTAACTATGGCTACACCTTC. It is translated as CASSPGQGVNYGYTF.